This passage covers 30 T cell receptor beta chains from one sample sequenced in a study of regulatory T cells in long-lasting Graves disease. Both iRepertoire HTBI primers and Arm-PCR of CDR3 regions were used to build the TCR beta libraries. TCRdb fed the multiplex PCR reads into MiXCR, producing one record per CDR3 protein. The sample yields some 500,000 distinct CDR3 sequences, roughly 16% seen once. The time point is: newly diagnosed GD, antithyroid drugs for less than 3 months. PBMC RNA was the source of the TCR library. This sample also appeared in a second study, on T cells in Graves' hyperthyroidism and ophthalmopathy.

This specimen consisted of peripheral blood mononuclear cells (PBMCs), obtained at new diagnosis, from a patient treated with antithyroid drugs. Receptors were obtained from a woman between 40 and 65 years old with Graves disease.

This clonotype has more than one count but fewer than ten. The V gene is TRBV19, the J gene TRBJ1-5; no firm D call. CDR1 is LNHDA and CDR2 is SQIVND in the germline V gene (reference sequence). The CDR3 sequence is 14 residues long. V was pared by 9 bases and J by 7 bases, with 19 bases between. The CDR3 DNA is TGTGCCAGCCGCGGAGGGCCTACCCAGCAGCCCCAGCATTTT. It encodes CASRGGPTQQPQHF.

This clonotype was counted many times. V and J are TRBV5-1 and TRBJ2-2; either TRBD1 or TRBD2 may fit D (5 bases each). Trimming cost V 4 bases and J 5 bases, with 12 bases left between them. Germline CDR1 and CDR2: SGHRS and YFSETQ. The CDR3 is made up of 14 amino acids. CDR3 amino acids: CASSMGTVTGELFF. The CDR3 DNA follows: TGCGCCAGCAGCATGGGGACCGTGACCGGGGAGCTGTTTTTT.

At least ten counts were recorded for this clonotype. The V call is TRBV3-1, the J call TRBJ2-1; D gene ambiguous. CDR3 length equals 15 residues. CDR1 is LGHDT and CDR2 is YNNKEL in the germline V gene (reference sequence). V was clipped by 0 bases and J by 1 base, with 7 bases between them. CDR3 sequence: CASSQEISSYNEQFF. In DNA, the CDR3 is TGTGCCAGCAGCCAAGAAATCAGTTCCTACAATGAGCAGTTCTTC.

This clonotype came up many times. The J gene is TRBJ2-7, the V gene TRBV12-3 or TRBV12-4, with 7 positions matching TRBD1. The V and J ends lost 6 bases and 3 bases, in that order; junction bases with no gene match: 8. The CDR3 runs 14 residues. The CDR3 DNA reads as TGTGCCAGCAGACAAACCGGGACAGACTACGAGCAGTACTTC. Protein product: CASRQTGTDYEQYF.

This clonotype has ten or more counts. This chain uses TRBV5-1 with TRBJ2-5; 7 bases agree with TRBD2. The CDR3 is 15 residues long. CDR1 and CDR2 (germline): SGHRS, YFSETQ. J lost 2 bases, V lost 0 bases, and 4 bases had no gene match. CDR3 in amino acids: CASSLVGGMQETQYF. Written as DNA, the CDR3 is TGCGCCAGCAGCTTGGTGGGGGGGATGCAAGAGACCCAGTACTTC.

The chain uses TRBV19 and TRBJ1-1; 9 bases map to TRBD1. The CDR3 length is 15 residues. Trimming cost V 5 bases and J 7 bases; bases outside gene matches: 11. Germline V gives CDR1 LNHDA, CDR2 SQIVND (reference sequence). Here the CDR3 DNA reads TGTGCCAGTAGTTCGAGAAAACAGGGGGCGAGTGAAGCTTTCTTT. It specifies CASSSRKQGASEAFF.

This clonotype was picked up a small number of times. The chain combines TRBV25-1 with TRBJ2-7; TRBD1 matches at 8 bases. Germline V lookup: CDR1 MGHDK, CDR2 SYGVNS. V gave up 8 bases and J gave up 2 bases; unmatched junction bases: 17. The CDR3 runs to 17 residues. CDR3 DNA: TGTGCCAGCGCCGGGGGATTTAGCCGGGACAGGCCCTACGAGCAGTACTTC. Its protein is CASAGGFSRDRPYEQYF.

The V call is TRBV4-1, the J call TRBJ2-5; D perhaps matches TRBD1 (5 bases). The ends were cut back, 0 bases at V and 1 base at J, with 15 bases in the middle. Germline values: CDR1 MGHRA, CDR2 YSYEKL. The CDR3 is made up of 17 amino acids. The CDR3 is CASSQDPPDKFQETQYF. CDR3 DNA sequence: TGCGCCAGCAGCCAAGATCCCCCGGACAAATTCCAAGAGACCCAGTACTTC.

The rearrangement links TRBV5-1 to TRBJ1-3, with D unresolved. The V gene lost 4 bases and the J gene lost 0 bases, with 11 bases spanning the gap. Per germline, CDR1 SGHRS and CDR2 YFSETQ. CDR3 length: 15 residues. For the CDR3, the DNA is TGCGCCAGCAGCCCTGCGGCGTTCTCTGGAAACACCATATATTTT. It encodes CASSPAAFSGNTIYF.

The chain links TRBV20-1 to TRBJ2-7, with TRBD2 matching 10 bases. In germline, CDR1 is DFQATT, CDR2 SNEGSKA (reference sequence). The CDR3 spans 12 residues. The CDR3 sequence is CSYLAGAYEQYF. CDR3 nucleotide sequence: TGCAGCTACCTAGCGGGGGCCTACGAGCAGTACTTC.

This clonotype was picked up many times. CDR3 in DNA: TGTGCCAGCAGCCAAGATCTTGCGGGGGGCCATGATACGCAGTATTTT. Amino acids: CASSQDLAGGHDTQYF. V usage is TRBV3-1 and J usage is TRBJ2-3; 8 bases map to TRBD2. The CDR3 runs 16 residues. V lost 0 bases, J lost 6 bases, and 8 bases stayed unmatched. Germline CDR1 is LGHDT and CDR2 is YNNKEL (reference sequence).

This clonotype was seen at least ten times. V and J are TRBV28 and TRBJ1-6; 9 bases are shared with TRBD1. This CDR3 spans 14 amino acids. Germline V gives CDR1 MDHEN, CDR2 SYDVKM. Trimming took 7 bases from V and 10 from J; bases not matched to a gene: 8. The CDR3 protein is CASTRQDRGSPLHF. CDR3 bases: TGTGCCAGCACCCGGCAGGACAGGGGATCACCCCTCCACTTT.

This clonotype showed up many times. The V and J genes are TRBV20-1 and TRBJ1-6; D is unclear. Trimming stripped 0 bases from V and 1 base from J, with 7 bases between. The germline CDR1 and CDR2 sequences are DFQATT and SNEGSKA (reference sequence). The CDR3 loop spans 15 amino acids. CDR3 residues: CSAREGGSYNSPLHF. The CDR3 DNA follows: TGCAGTGCTAGAGAGGGAGGGTCCTATAATTCACCCCTCCACTTT.

This clonotype was counted many times. This chain connects TRBV30 to TRBJ1-2; D call uncertain. V shed 1 base and J shed 3 bases, with 12 bases lying between them. Germline CDR1 and CDR2: GTSNPN and SVGIG (reference sequence). The CDR3 has 14 amino acids. CDR3 region: CAWSGFGVDYGYTF. The CDR3 DNA is TGTGCCTGGAGTGGATTTGGGGTGGACTATGGCTACACCTTC. Full variable domain (outside the CDR3, taken from reference TRBV30 and TRBJ1-2): SQTIHQWPATLVQPVGSPLSLECTVEGTSNPNLYWYRQAAGRGLQLLFYSVGIGQISSEVPQNLSASRPQDRQFILSSKKLLLSDSGFYLCAWSGFGVDYGYTFGSGTRLTVV.

A remark on this clonotype: A read error may be the cause here, since a much bigger clone is one base away. The CDR3 bases are TGTGCCAGCAGCTCTAGCGGGGGGGTATCAGATACGCAGTATTTT. Protein product: CASSSSGGVSDTQYF. The V call is TRBV28, the J call TRBJ2-3, with 12 nucleotides matching TRBD2. CDR1 and CDR2 (germline): MDHEN, SYDVKM. V was clipped by 6 bases and J by 4 bases; unmatched bases: 5. The CDR3 is 15 residues long. Variable domain in full (rest from reference TRBV28 and TRBJ2-3): DVKVTQSSRYLVKRTGEKVFLECVQDMDHENMFWYRQDPGLGLRLIYFSYDVKMKEKGDIPEGYSVSREKKERFSLILESASTNQTSMYLCASSSSGGVSDTQYFGPGTRLTVL.

There are many counts of this clonotype. The chain carries TRBV2 and TRBJ2-7, with D possibly matching TRBD1 (6 bases). The germline CDR1 and CDR2 sequences are SNHLY and FYNNEI. CDR3 size: 15 residues. Trimming cost V 2 bases and J 0 bases, with 11 bases left between them. The CDR3 DNA reads TGTGCCAGCAGTGAAAGGGGGATTAGCTCCTACGAGCAGTACTTC. Translated, it gives CASSERGISSYEQYF.

The chain has TRBV30 and TRBJ1-2; 9 nucleotides align to TRBD1. This CDR3 has 14 amino acids. The germline CDR1 and CDR2 sequences are GTSNPN and SVGIG (reference sequence). V lost 6 bases to trimming and J lost 4 bases; unmatched junction nucleotides: 9. The CDR3 sequence is CACQPGTGSYGYTF. The CDR3 region has the DNA TGTGCCTGCCAACCCGGGACAGGGAGCTATGGCTACACCTTC.

Notes on this clonotype: With a much larger clone just one base away, this may be a read error. The V gene is TRBV29-1, the J gene TRBJ2-3, with 9 nucleotides matching TRBD1. This CDR3 is 12 amino acids long. The V segment lost 7 bases and the J segment 4 bases; nucleotides outside the gene matches: 3. The V gene's germline CDR1 is SQVTM and CDR2 ANQGSEA. The CDR3 loop reads CSADRGADTQYF. The CDR3, as DNA: TGCAGCGCGGACAGGGGAGCAGATACGCAGTATTTT.

This clonotype was detected ten times or more. The chain carries TRBV2 and TRBJ2-1; TRBD1 matches 7 bases. The J call is doubtful: the DNA matches TRBJ2-5 better. The CDR3 extends over 13 amino acids. Germline assignment: CDR1 SNHLY and CDR2 FYNNEI. CDR3 sequence: CASWGQFEETQYF. DNA for the CDR3: TGTGCCAGTTGGGGACAGTTCGAAGAGACCCAGTACTTC.

In its sample, this clonotype was seen many times. V usage is TRBV30 and J usage is TRBJ1-5; D not resolved. CDR3 length: 14 residues. Looked up from germline, CDR1 is GTSNPN and CDR2 is SVGIG (reference sequence). Trimming shortened V by 2 bases and J by 0 bases, and 8 bases separated the two germline ends. The CDR3 DNA reads TGTGCCTGGAGTAAAGGGAATAGCAATCAGCCCCAGCATTTT. Protein sequence: CAWSKGNSNQPQHF.

This clonotype was seen a few times. The genes are TRBV7-2 and TRBJ2-3; D is unresolved. Trimming stripped 1 base from V and 4 bases from J, with 15 bases between. Looked up from germline, CDR1 is SGHTA and CDR2 is FQGNSA. The CDR3 sequence is 16 residues long. The DNA of the CDR3 is TGTGCCAGCAGCTTAGAGGTCGTGGGGTGGTCAGATACGCAGTATTTT. Translating it yields CASSLEVVGWSDTQYF.

This clonotype was seen at least ten times. The chain carries TRBV11-2 and TRBJ2-1, with TRBD2 as a possible D gene (5 bases). The CDR3 length is 14 residues. Per the germline V gene, CDR1 is SGHAT and CDR2 is FQNNGV. Deletions cut 7 bases from V and 0 bases from J, with 10 bases between. The CDR3 region is CASTYAGSYNEQFF. CDR3 in DNA: TGTGCCAGCACGTATGCGGGCTCCTACAATGAGCAGTTCTTC.

This clonotype came up many times. The chain is built from TRBV6-1 and TRBJ2-7; possibly TRBD1 for D (6 bases). There are 15 residues in the CDR3. The germline V and J ends were trimmed by 2 bases and 3 bases, with 14 bases remaining between them. Germline assignment: CDR1 MNHNS and CDR2 SASEGT. The CDR3 DNA reads TGTGCCAGCAGTGAAAGCATGAGGGGGTACTACGAGCAGTACTTC. Its translation is CASSESMRGYYEQYF.

This clonotype was detected ten times or more. The CDR3 DNA reads as TGTGCCAGCTCACCCGGTAGCGGGGCGAGCAATGAGCAGTTCTTC. This encodes CASSPGSGASNEQFF. This chain joins TRBV18 and TRBJ2-1; 8 bases are a match to TRBD2. The germline V gene encodes CDR1 KGHSH and CDR2 LQKENI. This CDR3 is 15 amino acids long. After removal of 3 bases from V and 6 bases from J, the junction contained 7 bases not matched to a gene.

There are a few counts of this clonotype. J is TRBJ2-7 and V is TRBV9; no firm D call. Germline CDR1 reads SGDLS; CDR2 reads YYNGEE. This CDR3 has 15 amino acids. Trimming shortened V by 0 bases and J by 1 base, and 11 bases separated the two germline ends. The CDR3 protein is CASSVALDESYEQYF. In DNA form, the CDR3 reads TGTGCCAGCAGCGTAGCTTTGGACGAATCCTACGAGCAGTACTTC.

This clonotype was recorded at least ten times. The CDR3 sequence is CASSQDLRNYGYTF. DNA for the CDR3: TGTGCCAGCAGCCAAGATTTAAGAAACTATGGCTACACCTTC. The rearrangement links TRBV3-1 to TRBJ1-2; no clear D. Germline-derived CDR1 and CDR2 are LGHDT and YNNKEL (reference sequence). V lost 0 bases and J lost 2, with 7 bases in between. This CDR3 has 14 amino acids.

This clonotype was observed many times. The rearrangement uses TRBV5-1 and TRBJ2-3, with 10 bases that match TRBD2. The V gene end was trimmed by 6 bases and the J gene end by 0 bases; junction bases not matched to a gene: 1. This CDR3 spans 14 amino acids. The germline V gene encodes CDR1 SGHRS and CDR2 YFSETQ. The CDR3 DNA reads TGCGCCAGCACTAGCGGGGGTAGCACAGATACGCAGTATTTT. Residues: CASTSGGSTDTQYF.

This clonotype has a handful of counts. The chain recombines TRBV4-1 with TRBJ2-2; D is unresolved. V was clipped by 3 bases and J by 1 base, with 6 bases between them. The CDR3 length is 14 residues. Germline V CDR1 and CDR2: MGHRA, YSYEKL. CDR3 sequence reads: CASSQPWNTGELFF. DNA for the CDR3: TGCGCCAGCAGCCAGCCATGGAACACCGGGGAGCTGTTTTTT.

This clonotype was observed many times. The chain employs TRBV12-5 and TRBJ2-7; no firm D call. V shed 9 bases and J shed 1 base, with 19 bases lying between them. Germline loops: CDR1 LGHNT, CDR2 FRNRAP. The CDR3 runs 15 residues. The CDR3 protein is CASALVVGSSYEQYF. The CDR3 coding sequence is TGTGCTAGCGCCCTCGTAGTGGGCTCTTCCTACGAGCAGTACTTC.

The rearrangement uses TRBV25-1 and TRBJ2-7, with 7 bases matching TRBD2. The CDR3 contains 15 residues. Germline CDR1 reads MGHDK; CDR2 reads SYGVNS. The ends lost 6 bases at V and 1 base at J; junction bases unmatched: 9. The CDR3 nucleotides read TGTGCCAGCAGCCTATCTAGCGGCCTTTCCTACGAGCAGTACTTC. Amino acid sequence: CASSLSSGLSYEQYF.